The 16 T cell receptor beta chains presented below share a single source sample, sequenced in a study of cytomegalovirus exposure and HLA in healthy donors. Sequencing was performed with immunoSEQ multiplex PCR; in TCRdb, only in-frame clones are kept and a portion is missing. Seen here are roughly 200,000 clones, around nine tenths observed once, and the top ten hold about 7.2%. The sequencing input was PBMCs. The source of these receptors is a man between 25 and 39 years old in good health and CMV-seropositive.

The rearrangement joins TRBV4-2 to TRBJ2-7, with D perhaps matching TRBD2 (5 bases). V lost 5 bases and J lost 7, with 18 bases in between. The CDR3 length is 14 residues. Germline V gives CDR1 LGHNA, CDR2 YNFKEQ. CDR3: CASSSPEGAREQYF. CDR3 coding DNA: TGTGCCAGCAGCTCACCCGAGGGAGCGCGGGAGCAGTACTTC.

V is TRBV15 and J is TRBJ2-7; TRBD2 agrees at 8 bases. The CDR3 is made up of 14 amino acids. With 6 bases clipped from V and 5 bases from J, the junction kept 9 bases outside the gene matches. Germline CDR1 reads LNHNV; CDR2 reads YYDKDF (reference sequence). In nucleotides, the CDR3 is TGTGCCACCAGGGAACTAGCGGAGGCCGACGAGCAGTACTTC. It codes for CATRELAEADEQYF.

The genes are TRBV5-1 and TRBJ2-1; no clear D. V was shortened by 0 bases and J by 1 base, with 5 bases between the two germline ends. The CDR3 loop spans 14 amino acids. Germline loops: CDR1 SGHRS, CDR2 YFSETQ. CDR3 amino acids: CASSLAVSYNEQFF. CDR3 sequence (DNA): TGCGCCAGCAGCTTGGCCGTTTCCTACAATGAGCAGTTCTTC.

In its sample, this clone was seen once. The chain links TRBV27 to TRBJ2-7; D ambiguous. Germline V gene lookup returns CDR1 MNHEY and CDR2 SMNVEV (reference sequence). This CDR3 has 15 residues. Trimming took 3 bases from V and 3 from J, leaving 15 bases between them. The CDR3, as DNA: TGTGCCAGCAGTTTCTCTGGAAGACCTTACTACGAGCAGTACTTC. It encodes CASSFSGRPYYEQYF.

This chain's CDR3 is CARSPEPGLVVSSTNEKLFF. CDR3 bases: TGTGCCAGAAGCCCTGAACCGGGACTAGTCGTTAGTTCAACTAATGAAAAACTGTTTTTT. The chain has TRBV5-3 and TRBJ1-4, with a tentative D call TRBD1 (5 bases). TRBV5-3 is an ORF; its function is uncertain. The CDR3 covers 20 residues. V lost 4 bases and J lost 0, with 25 bases in between.

In DNA, the CDR3 is TGTGCCAGCACCACACTTATACACGAGCAGTACTTC. Amino acid sequence: CASTTLIHEQYF. The chain has TRBV6-1 and TRBJ2-5; D is unresolved. The J call is in doubt because the DNA end fits TRBJ2-7 better. There are 12 residues in the CDR3. Germline CDR1 MNHNS, CDR2 SASEGT.

This clone was seen once. The gene calls are TRBV13 and TRBJ2-7; no clear D. CDR3 size: 15 residues. Trimming took off 5 bases at V and 2 bases at J, with 16 bases between the two ends. Germline CDR1 is PRHDT and CDR2 is FYEKMQ (reference sequence). The CDR3 here is CASSVRPTNPYEQYF. The CDR3 region has the DNA TGTGCCAGCAGCGTACGGCCCACGAACCCCTACGAGCAGTACTTC.

V is TRBV5-1 and J is TRBJ1-4; D gene ambiguous. Trimming shortened V by 0 bases and J by 0 bases, and 6 bases separated the two germline ends. This CDR3 spans 15 amino acids. Germline lookup yields CDR1 SGHRS and CDR2 YFSETQ. CDR3 sequence (DNA): TGCGCCAGCAGCTTGGACAGTGCAACTAATGAAAAACTGTTTTTT. The encoded protein is CASSLDSATNEKLFF.

CDR3 coding DNA: TGCGCCAGCAGCTTGGACGGACAGGGGGCGCGCTACGAGCAGTACTTC. Its protein is CASSLDGQGARYEQYF. The J gene is TRBJ2-7, the V gene TRBV5-1, with TRBD1 matching over 11 bases. CDR1 SGHRS and CDR2 YFSETQ come from the germline V gene. Trimming removed 0 bases from V and 3 bases from J; junction bases left unmatched: 5. The CDR3 contains 16 residues.

This clone has just one count. The V gene is TRBV5-1, the J gene TRBJ1-4, with a weak D call TRBD1 (6 bases). Trimming removed 4 bases from V and 4 bases from J, with 11 bases in between. Germline V gives CDR1 SGHRS, CDR2 YFSETQ. The CDR3 runs to 14 residues. DNA of the CDR3: TGCGCCAGCAGCCCGAGGACAGATAATGAAAAACTGTTTTTT. Translated, it gives CASSPRTDNEKLFF.

Only one count was recorded for this clone. V and J are TRBV6-5 and TRBJ1-1; D call uncertain. V lost 7 bases and J 3 bases, leaving 15 bases between the germline ends. CDR1 is MNHEY and CDR2 is SVGAGI in the germline V gene. The CDR3 extends over 14 amino acids. The CDR3 protein is CASILRREYTEAFF. The CDR3, as DNA: TGTGCCAGCATCTTAAGGAGGGAATACACTGAAGCTTTCTTT.

The chain uses TRBV25-1 and TRBJ1-1; 10 bases are shared with TRBD1. Germline V gene sequence: CDR1 MGHDK, CDR2 SYGVNS. The junction had 9 bases not matched to a gene; V was cut back by 7 bases and J by 7 bases. The CDR3 runs 14 residues. CDR3 residues: CASTRQGQGSEAFF. CDR3 nucleotides: TGTGCCAGCACCCGACAGGGACAGGGGAGTGAAGCTTTCTTT.

The genes are TRBV27 and TRBJ2-1; the match to TRBD1 covers 7 bases. This CDR3 is 13 amino acids long. V shed 6 bases, J shed 5 bases, and the junction held 4 bases outside the gene matches. Germline V CDR1 and CDR2: MNHEY, SMNVEV (reference sequence). CDR3 sequence reads: CASSSTGHNEQFF. CDR3 DNA: TGTGCCAGCAGCTCGACAGGGCACAATGAGCAGTTCTTC.

The CDR3 sequence: CASSKVRLGAFF. Here the CDR3 DNA reads TGTGCCAGCTCCAAGGTCCGTCTAGGAGCTTTCTTT. The V and J genes are TRBV2 and TRBJ1-1, with D unresolved. Looked up from germline, CDR1 is SNHLY and CDR2 is FYNNEI. This CDR3 has 12 residues. Trimming shortened V by 8 bases and J by 10 bases, and 17 bases separated the two germline ends.

The chain carries TRBV5-1 and TRBJ2-1, with 7 positions matching TRBD1. CDR1 and CDR2 (germline): SGHRS, YFSETQ. The CDR3 contains 14 residues. After removal of 7 bases from V and 1 base from J, the junction contained 5 bases not matched to a gene. CDR3 in DNA: TGCGCCAGCCGTACAGGGGAATCCTACAATGAGCAGTTCTTC. Translated, it gives CASRTGESYNEQFF.

V gene TRBV5-6 combines with J gene TRBJ1-3; the D is unclear. The CDR3 is made up of 11 amino acids. Trimming shortened V by 0 bases and J by 15 bases, and 10 bases separated the two germline ends. Per the germline V gene, CDR1 is SGHDT and CDR2 is YYEEEE. The CDR3 DNA is TGTGCCAGCAGCTTGGTGAGGGAGAAATATTTT. Translation: CASSLVREKYF.